These T cell receptor beta chains were read from a single sample in a study of blood T cell repertoires in COVID-19. Profiling relied on immunoSEQ multiplex PCR, and the TCRdb table lists in-frame clones only, not all of them. The profile shows a few hundred thousand clones, 80% to 90% of them singletons. The sequencing sample was made of PBMCs or T cells enriched from blood (not recorded which). All receptors derive from a man aged 30 to 39 who had recovered from COVID-19. The CDR3 runs from the conserved cysteine through the conserved F or W. The D gene is left open where the match is weak. Clone size is not always given. Where it is, it says once, few, many or a class for expanded clones.

J gene	V gene	clone size	D gene	CDR3 protein	CDR3 DNA
TRBJ1-1	TRBV6-2/TRBV6-3	.	.	CASSYRSAGEALF	TGTGCCAGCAGTTACCGGTCGGCGGGGGAAGCTCTCTTT
TRBJ1-1	TRBV6-1	.	.	CASSEAERPEAFF	TGTGCCAGCAGTGAAGCGGAGCGGCCTGAAGCTTTCTTT
TRBJ2-7	TRBV13	.	.	CASSAQGDRGIYEQYF	TGTGCCAGCAGCGCCCAGGGGGATCGGGGGATCTACGAGCAGTACTTC
TRBJ2-3	TRBV3-1/TRBV3-2	.	.	CASSQGQGVTMAQYF	TGTGCCAGCAGCCAAGGCCAGGGCGTTACGATGGCGCAGTATTTT
TRBJ1-2	TRBV4-3	.	.	CASSQDPGTRDYGYTF	TGCGCCAGCAGCCAAGATCCGGGAACGAGGGACTATGGCTACACCTTC
TRBJ2-5	TRBV5-1	.	TRBD2	CASSFGSGGEETQYF	TGCGCCAGCAGCTTCGGTAGCGGGGGGGAAGAGACCCAGTACTTC
TRBJ2-5	TRBV5-1	.	TRBD2	CASSLFVGGVETQYF	TGCGCCAGCAGCTTGTTCGTCGGGGGGGTAGAGACCCAGTACTTC
TRBJ2-3	TRBV7-2	.	.	CASSLRRGSTDTQYF	TGTGCCAGCAGCTTACGCAGGGGTAGCACAGATACGCAGTATTTT
TRBJ1-3	TRBV6-6	.	TRBD1	CASSQNRGKEAGNTIYF	TGTGCCAGCAGTCAAAACAGGGGGAAGGAGGCTGGAAACACCATATATTTT
TRBJ1-2	TRBV25-1	.	.	CASSEAGSGYTF	TGTGCCAGCAGTGAAGCGGGGAGCGGCTACACCTTC
TRBJ2-4	TRBV4-2	.	TRBD2	CASSLLPGGEPDKNIQYF	TGTGCCAGCAGCCTACTTCCGGGAGGGGAGCCGGACAAAAACATTCAGTACTTC
TRBJ2-1	TRBV4-3	.	.	CASSQRSGGFEQFF	TGCGCCAGCAGCCAAAGATCCGGGGGATTTGAGCAGTTCTTC
TRBJ2-1	TRBV4-1	.	.	CASSQVQDHEQFF	TGCGCCAGCAGCCAAGTACAGGATCATGAGCAGTTCTTC
TRBJ1-1	TRBV5-1	.	.	CASSLVPGAPAEAFF	TGCGCCAGCAGCTTGGTCCCGGGAGCACCCGCTGAAGCTTTCTTT
TRBJ2-7	TRBV4-1	.	TRBD2	CASSRGGRKYF	TGCGCCAGCAGCCGCGGGGGTCGGAAGTACTTC
TRBJ2-5	TRBV4-2	.	TRBD1	CASSSTPGQQETQYF	TGTGCCAGCAGCTCGACCCCGGGACAGCAAGAGACCCAGTACTTC
TRBJ2-5	TRBV7-3	.	TRBD2	CASSTTGTSGGETQYF	TGTGCCAGCAGCACAACCGGGACTAGCGGGGGAGAGACCCAGTACTTC
TRBJ1-6	TRBV30	.	.	CAWSVARGNSPLHF	TGTGCCTGGAGTGTAGCCAGGGGTAATTCACCCCTCCACTTT
TRBJ1-1	TRBV12-5	.	.	CASGSRPLRSRGNTEAFF	TGTGCTAGTGGTTCTAGACCCCTCCGAAGTAGGGGGAACACTGAAGCTTTCTTT
TRBJ1-2	TRBV4-3	.	.	CASSQDAAQGHHRPYGYTF	TGCGCCAGCAGCCAAGATGCGGCCCAGGGGCACCACCGACCCTATGGCTACACCTTC
TRBJ2-7	TRBV5-6	.	TRBD1	CASSTGGYSYEQYF	TGTGCCAGCAGTACAGGGGGCTACTCCTACGAGCAGTACTTC
TRBJ1-3	TRBV18	.	.	CASSPPEVSGNTIYF	TGTGCCAGCTCACCGCCCGAGGTGTCTGGAAACACCATATATTTT
TRBJ2-3	TRBV5-1	.	.	CASSDGSTRGTDTQYF	TGCGCCAGCAGCGACGGGTCTACACGGGGCACAGATACGCAGTATTTT
TRBJ2-7	TRBV4-1	.	TRBD1	CASSPIWGDRGLREQYF	TGCGCCAGCAGCCCGATCTGGGGGGACAGGGGCTTGCGCGAGCAGTACTTC
TRBJ1-6	TRBV27	.	.	CASSSRQNSYNSPLHF	TGTGCCAGCAGTTCTCGACAGAACTCCTATAATTCACCCCTCCACTTT
TRBJ2-7	TRBV19	once	TRBD1	CASSMRGTGGVSYEQYF	TGTGCCAGTAGTATGAGGGGGACAGGGGGCGTCTCCTACGAGCAGTACTTC
TRBJ1-4	TRBV11-2	.	TRBD1	CASSPGGTNEKLFF	TGTGCCAGCAGCCCAGGGGGTACTAATGAAAAACTGTTTTTT